The clone carrying this TCR beta chain was picked up one time. What it recognizes is unknown. Per sample, no less than 5 micrograms of total RNA were extracted. The CDR3 is 15 residues long. Unmatched junction bases numbered 9, after V lost 5 bases and J lost 5 bases. CDR1 is SEHNR, CDR2 FQNEAQ, per germline (reference sequence). These data originate in a study of blood T cells in healthy people across ages. Findings of the study overall: Total diversity from one million sequenced T cells was likely underestimated.

Then a second PCR, running about 6 to 12 cycles, was carried out with a sample-barcoded 5' primer and a J-beta primer mix. The yield of each sample was at least 2.5 million CDR3-containing paired-end reads. TCRdb re-called the 5' RACE reads with MiXCR, one entry per CDR3 protein. The table records more than 1,400,000 distinct CDR3 sequences, around 39% of them present only once. The sequence came from a woman aged 18-29 years in good health. V and J are TRBV7-9 and TRBJ2-5; 9 bases are shared with TRBD1. Sequencing was carried out using blood. The CDR3 DNA sequence: TGTGCCAGCAGCCAGAACACAGGGGGCGGCGAGACCCAGTACTTC. Translating gives CASSQNTGGGETQYF.